This entry lists 26 T cell receptor beta chains sequenced from one sample in a study of T cell changes during pregnancy in multiple sclerosis. TCRdb's table, derived via immunoSEQ multiplex PCR, lists solely in-frame clones and lacks some. The sample contains under 50,000 clones, 93% of which appear only once. Sequencing used CD8+ T cells from peripheral blood mononuclear cells, obtained after pregnancy. Source of these receptors: a female donor with multiple sclerosis, enrolled in a pregnancy study.

This clone was counted a single time. V and J are TRBV7-6 and TRBJ2-7, with TRBD2 identical over 7 bases. Trimming cost V 6 bases and J 3 bases; bases outside gene matches: 8. The germline V gene has CDR1 SGHVS and CDR2 FNYEAQ. There are 14 residues in the CDR3. CDR3 amino acids: CASRPLAGDYEQYF. The CDR3 nucleotides are TGTGCCAGCAGACCTTTAGCGGGCGACTACGAGCAGTACTTC.

This chain joins TRBV27 and TRBJ2-5, with 9 bases lining up with TRBD1. V lost 5 bases to trimming and J lost 8 bases; unmatched junction nucleotides: 9. The CDR3 has 14 amino acids. Germline V gives CDR1 MNHEY, CDR2 SMNVEV (reference sequence). The CDR3 DNA follows: TGTGCCAGCAGTCCTGGGACAGGGCTTCTAACCCAGTACTTC. This sequence encodes CASSPGTGLLTQYF.

The chain carries TRBV4-3 and TRBJ1-4; unclear D gene. The CDR3 contains 16 residues. Trimming pared 0 bases from V and 3 bases from J, leaving 11 bases between. Germline CDR1 LGHNA, CDR2 YSLEER. The CDR3 spells CASSQDSVRSNEKLFF. CDR3 bases: TGCGCCAGCAGCCAAGATAGCGTCAGGTCTAATGAAAAACTGTTTTTT.

The CDR3 protein is CASSRTMGGPEAFF. Here the CDR3 DNA reads TGTGCCAGCAGTCGGACCATGGGGGGGCCTGAAGCTTTCTTT. This chain links TRBV7-9 with TRBJ1-1, with D possibly matching TRBD1 (6 bases). There are 14 residues in the CDR3. The germline V and J ends were trimmed by 6 bases and 6 bases, with 17 bases remaining between them. From germline, CDR1 is SEHNR and CDR2 FQNEAQ (reference sequence).

The chain recombines TRBV5-1 with TRBJ2-1; 9 nucleotides agree with TRBD1. CDR3 length equals 15 residues. Looked up from germline, CDR1 is SGHRS and CDR2 is YFSETQ. The V and J ends lost 7 bases and 5 bases, in that order; junction bases with no gene match: 10. CDR3 bases: TGCGCCAGCGAACCGGGACAGGGACTGGACAATGAGCAGTTCTTC. It codes for CASEPGQGLDNEQFF. The full variable domain, with the rest looked up from reference TRBV5-1 and TRBJ2-1, is KAGVTQTPRYLIKTRGQQVTLSCSPISGHRSVSWYQQTPGQGLQFLFEYFSETQRNKGNFPGRFSGRQFSNSRSEMNVSTLELGDSALYLCASEPGQGLDNEQFFGPGTRLTVL.

This clone was seen a single time. This chain links TRBV10-3 with TRBJ2-3; D unresolved. Trimming took 3 bases from V and 6 from J, leaving 4 bases between them. The CDR3 runs to 11 residues. From germline, CDR1 is ENHRY and CDR2 SYGVKD. CDR3 residues: CAISDGDTQYF. In nucleotides, the CDR3 is TGTGCCATCAGTGACGGTGATACGCAGTATTTT.

The J gene is TRBJ1-1, the V gene TRBV7-9, with D perhaps matching TRBD1 (5 bases). This CDR3 region has 14 residues. Trimming took 5 bases from V and 8 from J, leaving 18 bases between them. Germline V gives CDR1 SEHNR, CDR2 FQNEAQ (reference sequence). The CDR3 nucleotides are TGTGCCAGCAGCCCACCTGGGGGGGATCCGGAAGCTTTCTTT. It encodes CASSPPGGDPEAFF.

The chain has TRBV7-3 and TRBJ2-1; the D is unclear. CDR1 and CDR2 from the germline V gene are SGHTA and FQGTGA. This CDR3 contains 14 residues. The V gene lost 5 bases and the J gene lost 9 bases, with 17 bases spanning the gap. CDR3 DNA sequence: TGTGCCAGCAGCCCATCCCCCGGTTTCCGTGAGCAGTTCTTC. Translating it yields CASSPSPGFREQFF.

This sequence joins TRBV27 and TRBJ2-7; TRBD1 aligns across 10 bases. This CDR3 has 14 amino acids. From germline, CDR1 is MNHEY and CDR2 SMNVEV (reference sequence). Losses at the gene ends were 4 bases for V and 4 bases for J; bases not matched to a gene: 4. CDR3 sequence: CASSYGTGDYEQYF. CDR3 bases: TGTGCCAGCAGTTACGGGACAGGGGATTACGAGCAGTACTTC.

The chain links TRBV11-2 to TRBJ2-5, with 7 bases fitting TRBD1. The DNA end is more similar to TRBJ2-7, so the J call may be wrong. This CDR3 has 13 residues. Germline V lookup: CDR1 SGHAT, CDR2 FQNNGV. Here the CDR3 reads CASRERGGNEQYF. In nucleotides, the CDR3 is TGTGCCAGCAGGGAGAGAGGGGGCAACGAGCAGTACTTC.

The chain carries TRBV5-1 and TRBJ2-7, with 12 bases aligning to TRBD2. The V segment lost 1 base and the J segment 2 bases; nucleotides outside the gene matches: 4. This CDR3 spans 16 amino acids. The germline CDR1 and CDR2 sequences are SGHRS and YFSETQ. CDR3 nucleotides: TGCGCCAGCAGCTTGCCGGGACTAGCGGGTGCCTACGAGCAGTACTTC. Its translation is CASSLPGLAGAYEQYF.

This rearrangement joins TRBV6-5 to TRBJ2-7; D may be TRBD1 (7 bases). The CDR3 has 16 amino acids. The ends were cut back, 4 bases at V and 5 bases at J, with 21 bases in the middle. The V gene's germline CDR1 is MNHEY and CDR2 SVGAGI. The CDR3 here is CASSFQAEGASHEQYF. The CDR3 DNA is TGTGCCAGCAGTTTTCAAGCGGAGGGGGCATCTCACGAGCAGTACTTC.

CDR3 protein: CASSPAGTGIHEQYF. Written as DNA, the CDR3 is TGTGCCAGCAGCCCTGCCGGGACAGGGATACACGAGCAGTACTTC. V gene TRBV14 combines with J gene TRBJ2-7; 9 bases align to TRBD1. This CDR3 is 15 amino acids long. Germline CDR1 SGHDN, CDR2 FVKESK. The ends lost 4 bases at V and 5 bases at J; junction bases unmatched: 9.

The V and J genes are TRBV7-7 and TRBJ2-2, with D unresolved. CDR1 and CDR2 from the germline V gene are SSHAT and FNYEAQ (reference sequence). CDR3 size: 14 residues. V was cut by 6 bases and J by 0 bases, with 8 bases left in between. CDR3 sequence (DNA): TGTGCCAGCAGGGAGATCGCGAACACCGGGGAGCTGTTTTTT. It codes for CASREIANTGELFF. Together with reference TRBV7-7 and TRBJ2-2, the CDR3 gives the full variable domain: GAGVSQSPRYKVTKRGQDVTLRCDPISSHATLYWYQQALGQGPEFLTYFNYEAQPDKSGLPSDRFSAERPEGSISTLTIQRTEQRDSAMYRCASREIANTGELFFGEGSRLTVL.

The V and J genes are TRBV18 and TRBJ2-1; the match to TRBD2 covers 8 bases. The CDR3 consists of 14 residues. The V segment lost 3 bases and the J segment 4 bases; nucleotides outside the gene matches: 2. Germline V lookup: CDR1 KGHSH, CDR2 LQKENI. DNA for the CDR3: TGTGCCAGCTCACCCGGGACTAGGTACAATGAGCAGTTCTTC. This sequence encodes CASSPGTRYNEQFF. Using reference TRBV18 and TRBJ2-1 for the parts outside the CDR3, the full variable domain is NAGVMQNPRHLVRRRGQEARLRCSPMKGHSHVYWYRQLPEEGLKFMVYLQKENIIDESGMPKERFSAEFPKEGPSILRIQQVVRGDSAAYFCASSPGTRYNEQFFGPGTRLTVL.

In its sample, this clone was seen once. V is TRBV4-3 and J is TRBJ1-1; 8 nucleotides match TRBD1. Trimming took 4 bases from V and 7 from J; bases not matched to a gene: 11. CDR3 length: 15 residues. CDR1 and CDR2 from the germline V gene are LGHNA and YSLEER. This CDR3 is CASSPLPSGQGEAFF. In DNA form, the CDR3 reads TGCGCCAGCAGCCCTCTCCCTTCTGGACAGGGTGAAGCTTTCTTT.

This clone occurred a few times. Distinct nucleotide sequences in the sample also encode this CDR3. This rearrangement joins TRBV15 to TRBJ2-6, with D uncertain. Per the germline V gene, CDR1 is LNHNV and CDR2 is YYDKDF (reference sequence). The CDR3 has 15 residues. V lost 0 bases and J lost 1, with 4 bases in between. The CDR3, as DNA: TGTGCCACCAGCAGAGATTTATCTGGGGCCAACGTCCTGACTTTC. Protein sequence: CATSRDLSGANVLTF.

The V and J genes are TRBV6-1 and TRBJ1-5; 8 bases fit TRBD1. V lost 7 bases, J lost 5 bases, and 10 bases stayed unmatched. The CDR3 covers 15 residues. Germline V gene lookup returns CDR1 MNHNS and CDR2 SASEGT. The CDR3: CASTSGQGEYQPQHF. The DNA for the CDR3 is TGTGCCAGCACCTCCGGACAGGGCGAGTATCAGCCCCAGCATTTT.

V and J are TRBV2 and TRBJ2-1, with unresolved D. CDR3 size: 14 residues. Germline CDR1 is SNHLY and CDR2 is FYNNEI. Deletions cut 10 bases from V and 7 bases from J, with 20 bases between. The DNA for the CDR3 is TGTGCCACCACCCCCGCCCGAATGGCAAATGAGCAGTTCTTC. As protein: CATTPARMANEQFF.

This clone appeared a few times. V gene TRBV19 combines with J gene TRBJ2-7, with D hard to call. CDR3 length equals 13 residues. Germline values: CDR1 LNHDA, CDR2 SQIVND (reference sequence). Trimming left V 5 bases short and J 3 bases short, with 11 bases between. The CDR3 sequence is CASSFRSGYEQYF. CDR3 in DNA: TGTGCCAGTAGTTTCAGGTCCGGCTACGAGCAGTACTTC.

The chain links TRBV29-1 to TRBJ1-1; possibly TRBD1 for D (5 bases). V lost 0 bases, J lost 8 bases, and 13 bases lay in between. Germline V gene sequence: CDR1 SQVTM, CDR2 ANQGSEA. The CDR3 has 13 residues. The DNA for the CDR3 is TGCAGCGTTGAAGAGGGGGGACGGGGCGAAGCTTTCTTT. Its translation: CSVEEGGRGEAFF.

The chain couples TRBV27 to TRBJ2-1; no clear D. V shed 5 bases and J shed 8 bases, with 16 bases lying between them. Germline V gene sequence: CDR1 MNHEY, CDR2 SMNVEV (reference sequence). CDR3 length equals 14 residues. The CDR3 is CASSPDWVEDEQFF. CDR3 nucleotides: TGTGCCAGCAGTCCCGACTGGGTTGAGGATGAGCAGTTCTTC.

The chain carries TRBV9 and TRBJ2-3; 9 bases are shared with TRBD2. Germline CDR1 reads SGDLS; CDR2 reads YYNGEE. CDR3 length: 16 residues. V was pared by 0 bases and J by 1 base, with 3 bases of the junction left unmatched. The CDR3 sequence: CASSVESSGGTDTQYF. In nucleotides, the CDR3 is TGTGCCAGCAGCGTAGAATCTAGCGGGGGCACAGATACGCAGTATTTT.

The rearrangement uses TRBV9 and TRBJ1-4; D remains ambiguous. The germline V and J ends were trimmed by 0 bases and 6 bases, with 6 bases remaining between them. Germline CDR1 and CDR2: SGDLS and YYNGEE. The CDR3 consists of 13 residues. The DNA for the CDR3 is TGTGCCAGCAGCGTAGCCCTAGATGAAAAACTGTTTTTT. Its protein product is CASSVALDEKLFF.

The rearrangement joins TRBV5-1 to TRBJ1-1, with TRBD1 matching over 9 bases. The CDR3 is 15 residues long. Trimming took 1 base from V and 1 from J; bases not matched to a gene: 2. In germline, CDR1 is SGHRS, CDR2 YFSETQ. Here the CDR3 reads CASSLTTGGNTEAFF. CDR3 bases: TGCGCCAGCAGCTTGACGACAGGGGGGAACACTGAAGCTTTCTTT.

The rearrangement links TRBV7-8 to TRBJ1-2; 9 nucleotides align to TRBD1. The germline V gene encodes CDR1 SGHVS and CDR2 FQNEAQ. The CDR3 loop spans 13 amino acids. V shed 5 bases and J 5 bases; nucleotides not matched to a gene: 3. The DNA of the CDR3 is TGTGCCAGCAGCCCCGGGACAGGGTATGGCTACACCTTC. Translation: CASSPGTGYGYTF.